This T cell receptor (beta chain) was documented in a study of OX40 agonist ivuxolimab in advanced cancers. The CDR3 sequence is 15 residues long. The V gene lost 4 bases and the J gene lost 0 bases, with 11 bases spanning the gap. CDR1 is MGHRA, CDR2 YSYEKL, per germline. Measured with immunoSEQ multiplex PCR; TCRdb has only the in-frame clones, and not every one. The top ten hold approximately 0.99% of the sample, which has some 70,000 clones, 75% to 95% seen once. This specimen was CD4+ or CD8+ T cells sorted from blood, taken in a trial of the OX40 agonist ivuxolimab. The genes are TRBV4-1 and TRBJ2-3; weak D call: TRBD1 (5 bases). This receptor was obtained from an adult with an advanced solid tumor such as melanoma, head and neck, liver or kidney cancer. The CDR3 DNA sequence: TGCGCCAGCAGCCCAGGGTTTTTGAGCACAGATACGCAGTATTTT. It codes for CASSPGFLSTDTQYF.